This T cell receptor beta chain was profiled in a study of response to subunit inactivated influenza vaccine. Study findings and constraints: Each seasonal influenza vaccination, the authors suggested, recruits few new T cells.

In its sample, this clonotype was seen many times. Its antigen is as yet unknown. Germline V lookup: CDR1 SGHRS, CDR2 YFSETQ. This CDR3 is built from 13 residues. Between the trimmed V and J ends, which lost 4 bases and 4 bases, there was a span of 11 bases. TCRdb re-analysed the RT-PCR reads in MiXCR, keeping a single row per CDR3 protein. Of fewer than 750,000 distinct CDR3 sequences listed, approximately 15% were seen once; the top ten hold around 10%. The sample in question was PBMCs from blood, obtained approximately 13 days after vaccination. The chain combines TRBV5-1 with TRBJ1-1; weak D call: TRBD1 (6 bases). This clonotype was obtained from a man in his forties or fifties who received an inactivated influenza vaccine. Here the CDR3 reads CASSPAGATEAFF. In DNA form, the CDR3 reads TGCGCCAGCAGCCCAGCGGGGGCCACTGAAGCTTTCTTT.